The 6 T cell receptor beta chains below were found in one sample sequenced in a study of Ad26.COV2.S vaccination and SARS-CoV-2 variants. Described treatment: around 19 received Ad26.COV2.S at low or high dose, single or two shots; about 5 received placebo; per-sample allocation not given. Following the first vaccine or placebo injection, samples were taken on day 63. The assay was immunoSEQ multiplex PCR, and TCRdb's table has in-frame clones only and misses some. The table has roughly 700,000 clones, 70% to 90% seen once; the top ten hold over 1.3%. Sequencing was performed on peripheral blood, taken in a trial of Ad26.COV2.S vaccine versus placebo. Receptors were obtained from a person aged 18-65 years who received the Ad26.COV2.S COVID-19 vaccine or a placebo.

V and J are TRBV18 and TRBJ2-3; D is unclear. Germline loops: CDR1 KGHSH, CDR2 LQKENI. Trimming removed 0 bases at V and 5 bases at J, with 6 bases between. The CDR3 is made up of 13 amino acids. The DNA for the CDR3 is TGTGCCAGCTCACCACCGGCCCAAGATACGCAGTATTTT. It specifies CASSPPAQDTQYF.

The CDR3 coding sequence is TGTGCCAGTAGTATAGCCCCGACCGCGTACAATGAGCAGTTCTTC. Its translation is CASSIAPTAYNEQFF. This chain joins TRBV19 and TRBJ2-1; D gene ambiguous. V was trimmed by 1 base and J by 4 bases, leaving 11 bases between them. The CDR3 extends over 15 amino acids. Per the germline V gene, CDR1 is LNHDA and CDR2 is SQIVND (reference sequence).

The chain recombines TRBV6-5 with TRBJ2-7, with TRBD2 as a possible D gene (6 bases). The CDR3 has 14 amino acids. CDR1 and CDR2 from the germline V gene are MNHEY and SVGAGI. V lost 6 bases to trimming and J lost 2 bases, with 14 bases between them. The CDR3 DNA reads TGTGCCAGCAGCCGATCTAGCGTTACCTACGAGCAGTACTTC. Protein sequence: CASSRSSVTYEQYF.

The chain links TRBV6-1 to TRBJ2-5; D is ambiguous. V was trimmed by 1 base and J by 5 bases, leaving 14 bases between them. The CDR3 loop spans 15 amino acids. Germline CDR1 MNHNS, CDR2 SASEGT. In nucleotides, the CDR3 is TGTGCCAGCAGTGAAGGACCCTCGTTCGGGGAGACCCAGTACTTC. This codes for CASSEGPSFGETQYF.

In DNA, the CDR3 is TGTGCCAGCAGTGATACTGTAGGGGGGGTCGGCGGGGAGCTGTTTTTT. As protein: CASSDTVGGVGGELFF. V and J are TRBV2 and TRBJ2-2, with D possibly TRBD2 on 7 matching bases. Trimming removed 3 bases from V and 7 bases from J, with 18 bases in between. The V gene's germline CDR1 is SNHLY and CDR2 FYNNEI. This CDR3 contains 16 residues.

The CDR3, as DNA: TGTGCCACCAGACCGGGACAGGGAATAGAAGGGGACACTGAAGCTTTCTTT. As protein: CATRPGQGIEGDTEAFF. V and J are TRBV24-1 and TRBJ1-1; 9 nucleotides align to TRBD1. This CDR3 spans 17 amino acids. J gave up 3 bases and V 7 bases, and 14 bases lay outside the gene matches. The germline gives CDR1 KGHDR, CDR2 SFDVKD.